This T cell receptor beta chain was recovered during a study of technical replicates of blood from a few donors. Germline lookup yields CDR1 GTSNPN and CDR2 SVGIG (reference sequence). CDR3 length equals 14 residues. V lost 7 bases and J lost 0, with 15 bases in between. The repertoire was sequenced with immunoSEQ multiplex PCR; TCRdb's copy has only in-frame clones and lacks some. The data hold some 77,000 clones, with about 86% observed a single time. The sample was PBMCs. The V and J genes are TRBV30 and TRBJ1-2; D unresolved. The TCR was taken from a human donor in good health. Some clones in this sample may be carry-over from other donors' samples. CDR3 amino acids: CAYREPDSNYGYTF. The CDR3 DNA reads as TGTGCCTACCGGGAACCCGATTCTAACTATGGCTACACCTTC.